This TCR beta chain was recorded in a study of blood T cell repertoires in COVID-19 (dated by TCRdb to 2018 to 2021). Some background on the complete study: Samples from collaborators originated in the United States, Italy and Spain and spanned both the acute and convalescent phases of COVID-19. Samples came from the ongoing ImmuneRACE study (first 160 participants) plus 1,254 subjects from 6 global collaborators. The repertoires were made available in a free public database intended to serve as a resource for research on the immune response to SARS-CoV-2. Where HLA class I and class II types were available, the types were taken from metadata supplied by the sample provider, not from assay-based typing. The sample metadata nearly always contained a de-identified subject ID, COVID-19 status, age in years and sex. The material from the prospective study consisted of cDNA or gDNA derived from T cells, B-cell-depleted T cells, or PBMCs. Deeply sampled blood TCRbeta repertoires from subjects exposed to, actively infected with, or recovered from COVID-19 were included in the dataset.

TCRbeta CDR3 regions were amplified from genomic DNA by means of the immunoSEQ Assay, a bias-controlled multiplex PCR. The study's own analysis went as follows. Within the assay, amplification of reference gene primers was used to estimate how many nucleated cells each sample contained. Sequence reads were collapsed and filtered to measure the absolute abundance of every unique TCRbeta CDR3 rearrangement. For each sample, productive Simpson clonality was calculated as the square root of Simpson's diversity index over productive rearrangements. TCRdb's version of the immuneACCESS table is confined to in-frame rearrangements and falls short of the full clone set. An unresolved V gene accounts for under half of the shortfall where checked; the remainder is of unknown origin. D and trimming come from the DNA, and the V and J calls and clone size come from that table. Counted in this sample were more than 200,000 clones; 80% to 90% of them appeared once. Of the sample, 3% to 4% is held by the ten largest clones.

About this clone: The clone's antigen remains unknown. No base-level quality is on record; no much larger clone is a single base apart.

Broader findings and caveats from the paper: The amount of clinical and demographic metadata varied by source and participant and was provided uncurated.

There are 17 amino acids in the CDR3, from cysteine to phenylalanine inclusive. Of all the DNA, just the CDR3 is kept, 51 bases in frame from base 1. CDR1 and CDR2, per the germline V gene, are SGHTA and FQGTGA. After removal of 5 bases from V and 3 bases from J, the junction retains 5 bases not matched to a gene. In the prospective study, participants were roughly 18 to 100 years old, resided in 25 or so geographic areas of the United States, and were enrolled through a virtual design. In the prospective study, participants were assigned to cohorts based on the clinical history participants reported in a screening survey and a study questionnaire. Exposed participants had been in contact, within 2 weeks of entering the study, with a person who had a PCR-confirmed or clinician-diagnosed case of COVID-19. Mobile phlebotomists in the prospective study collected whole blood, serum and a nasopharyngeal or oropharyngeal swab from every participant. Additional blood draws and questionnaires over an approximately two-month period could optionally be provided by prospective study participants. Blood samples from the prospective study were shipped frozen or at room temperature prior to DNA extraction.

This chain is built from TRBV7-3 and TRBJ2-6; 12 central nucleotides agree with TRBD2. Sequencing was performed on PBMCs or T cells enriched from blood (not recorded which). The source of this sequence is a woman in her twenties or thirties who had been exposed to COVID-19. The CDR3 has the sequence CASSPTSGRFGANVLTF. The base sequence is TGTGCCAGCAGCCCTACTAGCGGGAGGTTTGGGGCCAACGTCCTGACTTTC.